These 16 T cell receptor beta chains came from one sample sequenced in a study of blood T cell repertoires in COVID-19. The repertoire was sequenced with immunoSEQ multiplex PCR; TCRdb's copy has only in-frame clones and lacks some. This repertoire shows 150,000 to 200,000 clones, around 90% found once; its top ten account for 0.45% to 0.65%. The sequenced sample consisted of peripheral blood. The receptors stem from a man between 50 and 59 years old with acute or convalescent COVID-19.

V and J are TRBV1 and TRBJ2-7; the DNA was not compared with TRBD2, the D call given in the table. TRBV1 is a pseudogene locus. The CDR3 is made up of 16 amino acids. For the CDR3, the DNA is TGCACCAGCAGCCAAGTGACTAGCGGGAGGACCTACGAGCAGTACTTC. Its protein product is CTSSQVTSGRTYEQYF.

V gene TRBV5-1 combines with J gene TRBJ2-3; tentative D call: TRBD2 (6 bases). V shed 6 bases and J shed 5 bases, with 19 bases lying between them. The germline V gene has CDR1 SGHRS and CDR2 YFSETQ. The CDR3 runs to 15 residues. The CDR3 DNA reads TGCGCCAGCACACCGGGGAGCGGAGGGGAAGATACGCAGTATTTT. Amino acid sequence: CASTPGSGGEDTQYF. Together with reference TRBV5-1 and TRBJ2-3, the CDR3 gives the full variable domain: KAGVTQTPRYLIKTRGQQVTLSCSPISGHRSVSWYQQTPGQGLQFLFEYFSETQRNKGNFPGRFSGRQFSNSRSEMNVSTLELGDSALYLCASTPGSGGEDTQYFGPGTRLTVL.

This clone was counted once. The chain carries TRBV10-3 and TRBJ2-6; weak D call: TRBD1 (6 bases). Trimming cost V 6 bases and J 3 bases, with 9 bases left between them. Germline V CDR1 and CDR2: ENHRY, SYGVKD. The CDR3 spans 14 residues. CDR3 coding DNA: TGTGCCATCAGAACAGGGTTTGGGGCCAACGTCCTGACTTTC. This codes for CAIRTGFGANVLTF.

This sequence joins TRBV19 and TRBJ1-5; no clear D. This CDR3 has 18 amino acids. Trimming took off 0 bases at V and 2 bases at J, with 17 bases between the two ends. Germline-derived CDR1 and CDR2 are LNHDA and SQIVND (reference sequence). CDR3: CASSIDHQGTRGNQPQHF. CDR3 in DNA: TGTGCCAGTAGTATAGATCACCAAGGAACTAGAGGCAATCAGCCCCAGCATTTT.

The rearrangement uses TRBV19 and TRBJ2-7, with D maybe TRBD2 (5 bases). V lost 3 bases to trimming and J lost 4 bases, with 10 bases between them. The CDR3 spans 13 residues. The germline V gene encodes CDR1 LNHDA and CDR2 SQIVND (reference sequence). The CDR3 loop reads CASSIGEAYEQYF. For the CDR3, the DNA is TGTGCCAGTAGTATCGGGGAAGCATACGAGCAGTACTTC.

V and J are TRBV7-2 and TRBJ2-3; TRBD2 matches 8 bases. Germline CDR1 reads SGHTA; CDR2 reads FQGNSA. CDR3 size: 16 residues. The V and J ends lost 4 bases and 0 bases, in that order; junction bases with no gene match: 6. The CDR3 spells CASSYRSGASTDTQYF. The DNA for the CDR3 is TGTGCCAGCAGCTATCGTAGCGGGGCTAGCACAGATACGCAGTATTTT.

CDR3 region: CASSRDQGHEQYF. The CDR3 DNA sequence: TGTGCCAGCAGCCGCGATCAGGGCCACGAGCAGTACTTC. This chain links TRBV11-1 with TRBJ2-7; weak D call: TRBD1 (5 bases). This CDR3 has 13 residues. V lost 5 bases to trimming and J lost 5 bases, with 13 bases between them. Germline values: CDR1 SGHAT, CDR2 FQDESV (reference sequence).

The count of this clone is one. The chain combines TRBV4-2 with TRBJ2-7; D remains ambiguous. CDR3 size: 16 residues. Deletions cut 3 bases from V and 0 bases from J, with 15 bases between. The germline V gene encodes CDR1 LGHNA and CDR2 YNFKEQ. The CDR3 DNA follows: TGTGCCAGCAGCCAGACCATAGCAGTGAACTCCTACGAGCAGTACTTC. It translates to CASSQTIAVNSYEQYF.

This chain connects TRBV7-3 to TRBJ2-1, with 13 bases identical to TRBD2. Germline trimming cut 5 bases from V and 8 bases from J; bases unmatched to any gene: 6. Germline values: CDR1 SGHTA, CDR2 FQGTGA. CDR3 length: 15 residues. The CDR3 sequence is CASSVGTSGVDEQFF. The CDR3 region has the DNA TGTGCCAGCAGCGTCGGGACTAGCGGGGTCGATGAGCAGTTCTTC.

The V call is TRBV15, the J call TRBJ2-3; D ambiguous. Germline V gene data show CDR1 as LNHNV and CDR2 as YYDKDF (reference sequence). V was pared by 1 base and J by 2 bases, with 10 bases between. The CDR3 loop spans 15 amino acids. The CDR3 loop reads CATSRVGRHTDTQYF. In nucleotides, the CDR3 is TGTGCCACCAGCAGAGTGGGCAGACACACAGATACGCAGTATTTT. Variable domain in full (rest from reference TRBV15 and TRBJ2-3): DAMVIQNPRYQVTQFGKPVTLSCSQTLNHNVMYWYQQKSSQAPKLLFHYYDKDFNNEADTPDNFQSRRPNTSFCFLDIRSPGLGDTAMYLCATSRVGRHTDTQYFGPGTRLTVL.

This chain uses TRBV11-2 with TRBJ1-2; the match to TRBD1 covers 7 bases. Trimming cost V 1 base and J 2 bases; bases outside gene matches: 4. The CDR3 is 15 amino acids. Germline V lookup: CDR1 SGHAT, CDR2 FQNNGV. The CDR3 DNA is TGTGCCAGCAGCTTAGGATTGACAGGGAACTATGGCTACACCTTC. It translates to CASSLGLTGNYGYTF. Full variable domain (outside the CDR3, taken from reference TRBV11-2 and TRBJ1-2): EAGVAQSPRYKIIEKRQSVAFWCNPISGHATLYWYQQILGQGPKLLIQFQNNGVVDDSQLPKDRFSAERLKGVDSTLKIQPAKLEDSAVYLCASSLGLTGNYGYTFGSGTRLTVV.

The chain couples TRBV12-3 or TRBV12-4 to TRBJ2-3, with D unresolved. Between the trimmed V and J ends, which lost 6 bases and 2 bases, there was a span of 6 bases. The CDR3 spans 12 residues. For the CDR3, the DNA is TGTGCCAGCAGCCGAGACACAGATACGCAGTATTTT. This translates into CASSRDTDTQYF.

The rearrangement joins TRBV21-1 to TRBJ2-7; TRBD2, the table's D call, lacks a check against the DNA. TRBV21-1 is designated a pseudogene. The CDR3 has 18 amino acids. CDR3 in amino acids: CASSKASGRAGSTYEQYF. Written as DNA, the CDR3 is TGTGCCAGCAGCAAGGCTAGCGGGAGGGCGGGTTCAACCTACGAGCAGTACTTC.

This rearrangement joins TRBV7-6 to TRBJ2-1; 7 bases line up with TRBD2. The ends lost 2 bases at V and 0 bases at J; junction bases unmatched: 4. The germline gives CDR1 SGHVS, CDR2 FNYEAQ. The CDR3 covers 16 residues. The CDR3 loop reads CASSLLAEVSYNEQFF. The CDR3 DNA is TGTGCCAGCAGCTTACTAGCGGAGGTCTCCTACAATGAGCAGTTCTTC.

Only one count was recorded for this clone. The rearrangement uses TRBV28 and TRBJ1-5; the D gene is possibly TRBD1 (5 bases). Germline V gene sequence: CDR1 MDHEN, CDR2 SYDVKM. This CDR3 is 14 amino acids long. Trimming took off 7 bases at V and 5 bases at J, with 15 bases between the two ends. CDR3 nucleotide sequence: TGTGCCAGCACGGAAGGGTCAGGGTATCAGCCCCAGCATTTT. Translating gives CASTEGSGYQPQHF. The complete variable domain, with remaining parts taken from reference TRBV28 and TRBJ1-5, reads DVKVTQSSRYLVKRTGEKVFLECVQDMDHENMFWYRQDPGLGLRLIYFSYDVKMKEKGDIPEGYSVSREKKERFSLILESASTNQTSMYLCASTEGSGYQPQHFGDGTRLSIL.

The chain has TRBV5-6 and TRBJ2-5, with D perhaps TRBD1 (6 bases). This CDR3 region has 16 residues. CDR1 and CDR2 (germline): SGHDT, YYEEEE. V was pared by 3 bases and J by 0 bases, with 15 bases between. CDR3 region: CASSSGQHPYQETQYF. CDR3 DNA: TGTGCCAGCAGCTCAGGACAGCACCCGTACCAAGAGACCCAGTACTTC.